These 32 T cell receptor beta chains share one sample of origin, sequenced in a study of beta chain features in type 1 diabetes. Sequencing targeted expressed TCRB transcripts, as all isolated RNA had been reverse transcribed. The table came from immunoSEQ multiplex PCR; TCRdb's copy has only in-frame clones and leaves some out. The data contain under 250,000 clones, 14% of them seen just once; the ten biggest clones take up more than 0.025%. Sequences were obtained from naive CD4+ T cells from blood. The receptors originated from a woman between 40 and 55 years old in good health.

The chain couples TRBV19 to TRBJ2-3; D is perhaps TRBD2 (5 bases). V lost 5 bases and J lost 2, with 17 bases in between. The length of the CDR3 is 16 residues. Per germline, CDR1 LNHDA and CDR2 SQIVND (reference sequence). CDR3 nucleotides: TGTGCCAGTAGTTCCTCCACGGGGAGCCCCACAGATACGCAGTATTTT. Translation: CASSSSTGSPTDTQYF.

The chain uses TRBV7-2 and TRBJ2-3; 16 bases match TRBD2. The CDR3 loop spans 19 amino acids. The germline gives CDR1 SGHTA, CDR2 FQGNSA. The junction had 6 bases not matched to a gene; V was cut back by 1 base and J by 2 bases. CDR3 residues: CASSLEGLAGGRVTDTQYF. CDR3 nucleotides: TGTGCCAGCAGCTTAGAGGGACTAGCGGGGGGGCGAGTCACAGATACGCAGTATTTT.

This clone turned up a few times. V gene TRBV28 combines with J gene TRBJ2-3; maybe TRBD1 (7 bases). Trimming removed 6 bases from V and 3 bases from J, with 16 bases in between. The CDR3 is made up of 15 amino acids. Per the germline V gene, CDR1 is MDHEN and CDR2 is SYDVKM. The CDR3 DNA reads TGTGCCAGCAGCGCAGGGGGGAGTAGAACAGATACGCAGTATTTT. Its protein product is CASSAGGSRTDTQYF.

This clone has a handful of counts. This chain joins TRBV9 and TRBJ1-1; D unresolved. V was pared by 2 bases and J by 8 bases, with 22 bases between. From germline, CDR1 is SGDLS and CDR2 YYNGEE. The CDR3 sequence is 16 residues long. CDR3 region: CASSVEAFRSLWEAFF. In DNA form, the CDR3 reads TGTGCCAGCAGCGTGGAGGCATTCAGGTCCCTGTGGGAAGCTTTCTTT.

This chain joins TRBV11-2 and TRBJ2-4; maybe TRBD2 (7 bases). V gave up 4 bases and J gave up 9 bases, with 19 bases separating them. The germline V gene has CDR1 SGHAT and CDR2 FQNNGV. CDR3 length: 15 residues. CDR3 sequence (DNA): TGTGCCAGCAGCTGGGAGGGGGGCGCAGGGGCCATTCAGTACTTC. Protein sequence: CASSWEGGAGAIQYF.

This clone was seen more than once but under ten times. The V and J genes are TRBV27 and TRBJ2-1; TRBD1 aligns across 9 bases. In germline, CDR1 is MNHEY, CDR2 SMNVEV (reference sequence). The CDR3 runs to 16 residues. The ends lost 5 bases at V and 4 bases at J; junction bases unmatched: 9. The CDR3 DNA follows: TGTGCCAGCAGTCTTACAGGGGGCGAGTGGTACAATGAGCAGTTCTTC. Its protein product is CASSLTGGEWYNEQFF.

CDR3 in amino acids: CASSLSGTGPPEAFF. The CDR3 DNA sequence: TGTGCCAGTAGCCTGTCCGGGACAGGGCCGCCTGAAGCTTTCTTT. The J gene is TRBJ1-1, the V gene TRBV19; 9 positions agree with TRBD1. The V gene end was trimmed by 6 bases and the J gene end by 6 bases; junction bases not matched to a gene: 11. The CDR3 is 15 amino acids. Germline CDR1 reads LNHDA; CDR2 reads SQIVND (reference sequence).

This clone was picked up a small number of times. The CDR3 DNA follows: TGTGCCAGCAGCCCCAGACAAGGGACAGGGAATTCACCCCTCCACTTT. The encoded protein is CASSPRQGTGNSPLHF. The chain uses TRBV11-2 and TRBJ1-6; 9 positions agree with TRBD1. Trimming removed 5 bases from V and 7 bases from J; junction bases left unmatched: 9. The CDR3 has 16 residues. Germline-derived CDR1 and CDR2 are SGHAT and FQNNGV.

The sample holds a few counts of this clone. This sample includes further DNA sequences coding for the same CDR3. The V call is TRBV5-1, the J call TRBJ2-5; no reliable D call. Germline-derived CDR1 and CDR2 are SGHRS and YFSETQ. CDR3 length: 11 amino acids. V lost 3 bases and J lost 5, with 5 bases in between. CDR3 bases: TGCGCCAGCAGCTCCTCGGAGACCCAGTACTTC. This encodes CASSSSETQYF.

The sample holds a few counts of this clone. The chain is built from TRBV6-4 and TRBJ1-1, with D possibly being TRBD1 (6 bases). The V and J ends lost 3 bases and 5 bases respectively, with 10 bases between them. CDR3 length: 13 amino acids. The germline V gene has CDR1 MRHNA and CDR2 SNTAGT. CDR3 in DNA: TGTGCCAGCAGTGAGGGGCAGGGGACTGAAGCTTTCTTT. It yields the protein CASSEGQGTEAFF.

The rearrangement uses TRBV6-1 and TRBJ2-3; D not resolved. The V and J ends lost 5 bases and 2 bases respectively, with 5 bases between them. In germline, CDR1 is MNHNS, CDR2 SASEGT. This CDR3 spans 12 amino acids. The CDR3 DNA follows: TGTGCCAGCAGTCCATTCACAGATACGCAGTATTTT. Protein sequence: CASSPFTDTQYF.

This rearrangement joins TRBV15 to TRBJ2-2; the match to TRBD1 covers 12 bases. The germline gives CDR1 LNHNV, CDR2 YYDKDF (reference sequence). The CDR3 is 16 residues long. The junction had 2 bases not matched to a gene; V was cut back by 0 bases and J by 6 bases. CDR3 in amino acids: CATSRDGTGGSGELFF. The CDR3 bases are TGTGCCACCAGCAGAGATGGGACAGGGGGCTCCGGGGAGCTGTTTTTT.

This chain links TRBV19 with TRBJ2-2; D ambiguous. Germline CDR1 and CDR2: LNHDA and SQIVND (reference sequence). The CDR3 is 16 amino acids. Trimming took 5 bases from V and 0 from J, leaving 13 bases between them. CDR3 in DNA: TGTGCCAGTAGTCCGACGACACTCACGAACACCGGGGAGCTGTTTTTT. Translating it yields CASSPTTLTNTGELFF.

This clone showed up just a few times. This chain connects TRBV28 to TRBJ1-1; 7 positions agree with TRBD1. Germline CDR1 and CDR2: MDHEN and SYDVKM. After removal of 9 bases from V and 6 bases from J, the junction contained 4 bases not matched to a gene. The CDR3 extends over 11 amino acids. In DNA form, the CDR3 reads TGTGCCAGTATAGGGGGCTCTGAAGCTTTCTTT. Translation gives CASIGGSEAFF.

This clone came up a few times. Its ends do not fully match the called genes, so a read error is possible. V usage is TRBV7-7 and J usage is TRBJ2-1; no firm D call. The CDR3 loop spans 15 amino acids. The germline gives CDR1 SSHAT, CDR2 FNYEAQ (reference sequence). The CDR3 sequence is CASSPRILSVTEQFF. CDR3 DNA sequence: TGTGCTAGCAGCCCCCGAATTCTTTCGGTTACGGAGCAGTTCTTC.

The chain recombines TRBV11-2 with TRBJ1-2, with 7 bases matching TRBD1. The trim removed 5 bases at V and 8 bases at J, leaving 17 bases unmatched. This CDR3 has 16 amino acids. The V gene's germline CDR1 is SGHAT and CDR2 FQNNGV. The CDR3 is CASSLHNRGAAEGYTF. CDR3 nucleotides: TGTGCCAGCAGCCTTCATAACAGGGGCGCCGCTGAAGGCTACACCTTC. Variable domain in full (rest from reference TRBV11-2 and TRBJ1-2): EAGVAQSPRYKIIEKRQSVAFWCNPISGHATLYWYQQILGQGPKLLIQFQNNGVVDDSQLPKDRFSAERLKGVDSTLKIQPAKLEDSAVYLCASSLHNRGAAEGYTFGSGTRLTVV.

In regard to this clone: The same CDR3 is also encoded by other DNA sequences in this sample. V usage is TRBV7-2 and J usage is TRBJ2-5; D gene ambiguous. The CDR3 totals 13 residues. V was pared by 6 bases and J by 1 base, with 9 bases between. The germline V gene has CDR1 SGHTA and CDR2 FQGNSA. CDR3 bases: TGTGCCAGCAGTTCGGGTATCCAAGAGACCCAGTACTTC. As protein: CASSSGIQETQYF.

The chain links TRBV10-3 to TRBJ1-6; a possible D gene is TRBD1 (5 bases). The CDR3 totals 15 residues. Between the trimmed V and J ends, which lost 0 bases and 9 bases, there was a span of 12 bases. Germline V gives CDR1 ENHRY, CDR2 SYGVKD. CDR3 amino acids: CAISESSGSGSPLHF. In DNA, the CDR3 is TGTGCCATCAGTGAGTCTTCAGGGTCGGGTTCACCCCTCCACTTT.

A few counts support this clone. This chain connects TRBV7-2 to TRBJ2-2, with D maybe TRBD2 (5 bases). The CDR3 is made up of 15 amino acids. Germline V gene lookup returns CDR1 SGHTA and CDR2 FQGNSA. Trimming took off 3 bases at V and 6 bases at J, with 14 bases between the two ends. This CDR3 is CASSFTRTASGELFF. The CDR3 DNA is TGTGCCAGCAGCTTTACCCGGACTGCGTCCGGGGAGCTGTTTTTT.

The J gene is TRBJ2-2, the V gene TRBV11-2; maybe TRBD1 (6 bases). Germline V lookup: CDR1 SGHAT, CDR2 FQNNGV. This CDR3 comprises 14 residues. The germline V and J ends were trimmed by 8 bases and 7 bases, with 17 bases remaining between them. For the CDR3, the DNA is TGTGCCAGCCTCGAACAGGGAACGGGCGGGGAGCTGTTTTTT. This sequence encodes CASLEQGTGGELFF.

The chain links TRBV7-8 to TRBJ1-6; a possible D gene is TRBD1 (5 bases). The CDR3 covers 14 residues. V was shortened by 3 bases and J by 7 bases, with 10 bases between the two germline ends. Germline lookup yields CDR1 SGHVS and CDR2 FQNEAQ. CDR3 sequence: CASSLTDTNSPLHF. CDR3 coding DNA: TGTGCCAGCAGCTTGACAGACACCAATTCACCCCTCCACTTT.

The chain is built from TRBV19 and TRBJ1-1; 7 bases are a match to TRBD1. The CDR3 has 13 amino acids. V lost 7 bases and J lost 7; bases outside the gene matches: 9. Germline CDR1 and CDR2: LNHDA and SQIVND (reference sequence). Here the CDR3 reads CASTTQGVGEAFF. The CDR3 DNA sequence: TGTGCCAGTACCACGCAGGGGGTCGGTGAAGCTTTCTTT. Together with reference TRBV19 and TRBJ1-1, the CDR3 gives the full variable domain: DGGITQSPKYLFRKEGQNVTLSCEQNLNHDAMYWYRQDPGQGLRLIYYSQIVNDFQKGDIAEGYSVSREKKESFPLTVTSAQKNPTAFYLCASTTQGVGEAFFGQGTRLTVV.

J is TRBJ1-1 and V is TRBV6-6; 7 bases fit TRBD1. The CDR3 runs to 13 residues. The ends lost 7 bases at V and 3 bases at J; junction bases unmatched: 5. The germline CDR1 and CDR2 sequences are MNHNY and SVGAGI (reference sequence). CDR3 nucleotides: TGTGCCAGCAATCCCACAGGGGACACTGAAGCTTTCTTT. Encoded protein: CASNPTGDTEAFF.

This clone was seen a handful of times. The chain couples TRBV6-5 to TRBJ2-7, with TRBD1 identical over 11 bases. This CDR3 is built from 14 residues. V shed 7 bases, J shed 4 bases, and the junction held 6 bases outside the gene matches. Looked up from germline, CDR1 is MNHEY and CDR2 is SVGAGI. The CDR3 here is CASNAGTGGYEQYF. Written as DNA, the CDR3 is TGTGCCAGCAATGCCGGGACAGGGGGGTACGAGCAGTACTTC.

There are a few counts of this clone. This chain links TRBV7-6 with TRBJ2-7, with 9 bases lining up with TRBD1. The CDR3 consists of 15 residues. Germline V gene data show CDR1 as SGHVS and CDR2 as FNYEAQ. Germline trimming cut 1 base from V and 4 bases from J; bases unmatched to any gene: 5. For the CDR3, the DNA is TGTGCCAGCAGCTTAGGTACAGGGGGCGCGTACGAGCAGTACTTC. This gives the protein CASSLGTGGAYEQYF. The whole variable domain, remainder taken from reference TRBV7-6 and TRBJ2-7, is GAGVSQSPRYKVTKRGQDVALRCDPISGHVSLYWYRQALGQGPEFLTYFNYEAQQDKSGLPNDRFSAERPEGSISTLTIQRTEQRDSAMYRCASSLGTGGAYEQYFGPGTRLTVT.

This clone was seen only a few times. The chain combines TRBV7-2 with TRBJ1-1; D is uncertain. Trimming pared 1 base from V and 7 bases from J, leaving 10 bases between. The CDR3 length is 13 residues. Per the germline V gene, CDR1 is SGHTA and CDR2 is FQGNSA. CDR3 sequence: CASSLVSGNEAFF. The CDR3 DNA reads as TGTGCCAGCAGCTTAGTGTCAGGCAATGAAGCTTTCTTT. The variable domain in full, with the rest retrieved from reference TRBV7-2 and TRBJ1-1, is GAGVSQSPSNKVTEKGKDVELRCDPISGHTALYWYRQSLGQGLEFLIYFQGNSAPDKSGLPSDRFSAERTGGSVSTLTIQRTQQEDSAVYLCASSLVSGNEAFFGQGTRLTVV.

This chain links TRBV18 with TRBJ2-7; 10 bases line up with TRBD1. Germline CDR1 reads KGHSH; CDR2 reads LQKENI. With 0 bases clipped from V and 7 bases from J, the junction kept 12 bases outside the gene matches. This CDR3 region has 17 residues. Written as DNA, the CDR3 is TGTGCCAGCTCACCACCGATTGGGACAGGGGTGTCGGGTGAGCAGTACTTC. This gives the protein CASSPPIGTGVSGEQYF. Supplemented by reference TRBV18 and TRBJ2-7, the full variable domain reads NAGVMQNPRHLVRRRGQEARLRCSPMKGHSHVYWYRQLPEEGLKFMVYLQKENIIDESGMPKERFSAEFPKEGPSILRIQQVVRGDSAAYFCASSPPIGTGVSGEQYFGPGTRLTVT.

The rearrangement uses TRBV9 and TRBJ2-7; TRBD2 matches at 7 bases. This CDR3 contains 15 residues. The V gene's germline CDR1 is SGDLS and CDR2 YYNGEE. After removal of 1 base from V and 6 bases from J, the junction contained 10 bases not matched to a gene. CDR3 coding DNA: TGTGCCAGCAGCGTATCTGCTAGCGGTCAGAGCGAGCAGTACTTC. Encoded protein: CASSVSASGQSEQYF. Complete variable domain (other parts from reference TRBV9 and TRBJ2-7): DSGVTQTPKHLITATGQRVTLRCSPRSGDLSVYWYQQSLDQGLQFLIQYYNGEERAKGNILERFSAQQFPDLHSELNLSSLELGDSALYFCASSVSASGQSEQYFGPGTRLTVT.

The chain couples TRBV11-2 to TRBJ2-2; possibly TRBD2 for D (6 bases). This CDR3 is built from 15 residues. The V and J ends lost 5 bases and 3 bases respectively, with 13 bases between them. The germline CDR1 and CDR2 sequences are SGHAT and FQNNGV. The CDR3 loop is CASSPTRRDTGELFF. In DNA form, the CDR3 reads TGTGCCAGCAGCCCGACCCGGAGGGACACCGGGGAGCTGTTTTTT.

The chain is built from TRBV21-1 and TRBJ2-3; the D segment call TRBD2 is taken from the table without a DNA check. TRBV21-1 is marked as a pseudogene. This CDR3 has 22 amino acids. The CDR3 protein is CASSKVEAGLAGLFLSTDTQYF. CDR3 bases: TGTGCCAGCAGCAAAGTTGAAGCGGGACTAGCGGGGCTATTCCTCAGCACAGATACGCAGTATTTT.

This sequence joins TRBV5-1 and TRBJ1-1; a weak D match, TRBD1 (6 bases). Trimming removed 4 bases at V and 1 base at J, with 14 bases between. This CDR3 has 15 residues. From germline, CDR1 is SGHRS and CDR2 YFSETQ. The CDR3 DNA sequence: TGCGCCAGCAGCCCAATAAAGACAGGGAACACTGAAGCTTTCTTT. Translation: CASSPIKTGNTEAFF. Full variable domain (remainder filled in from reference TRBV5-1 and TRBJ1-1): KAGVTQTPRYLIKTRGQQVTLSCSPISGHRSVSWYQQTPGQGLQFLFEYFSETQRNKGNFPGRFSGRQFSNSRSEMNVSTLELGDSALYLCASSPIKTGNTEAFFGQGTRLTVV.

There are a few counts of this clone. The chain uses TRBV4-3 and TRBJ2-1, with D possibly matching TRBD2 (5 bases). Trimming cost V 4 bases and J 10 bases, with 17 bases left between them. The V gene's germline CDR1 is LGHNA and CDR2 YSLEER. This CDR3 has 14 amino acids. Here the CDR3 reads CASSPSWIAREQFF. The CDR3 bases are TGCGCCAGCAGCCCGTCGTGGATAGCGCGGGAGCAGTTCTTC.